This TCR beta chain was retrieved from a study of T cells in Graves' hyperthyroidism and ophthalmopathy. About the research overall: The initial diagnosis was the point when peripheral blood was collected, ahead of any treatment. The study's findings and limits: Ophthalmopathy could be told apart from stable hyperthyroidism with a 13 V-J model. Prediction of ophthalmopathy progression came a median 6.5 months pre-onset.

RNA transcripts served as the template for amplifying TCR beta CDR3 regions. The study used the HTBI primer set for a first-round RT-PCR of the TCR CDR3. TCRdb analysed the multiplex PCR reads with MiXCR anew, one entry per CDR3 protein. The table has approximately 510,000 distinct CDR3 sequences, around 21% seen once. Notes on this clonotype: What it binds is unknown.

The CDR3 spans 12 residues. Germline CDR1 MNHNS, CDR2 SASEGT. Trimming removed 10 bases from V and 9 bases from J, with 18 bases in between. This receptor was identified in a man between 18 and 29 years old with Graves' hyperthyroidism. The material sequenced was blood. The rearrangement joins TRBV6-1 to TRBJ1-1; no firm D call. CDR3 in amino acids: CATSEEVRQAFF. The DNA of the CDR3 is TGTGCCACCTCAGAAGAAGTGCGGCAAGCTTTCTTT.